Listed here are 27 T cell receptor beta chains from one sample, sequenced in a study of blood T cell repertoires in COVID-19. TCRdb's table, derived via immunoSEQ multiplex PCR, lists solely in-frame clones and lacks some. This sample has around 260,000 clones; around 88% occur once, and the top ten carry roughly 2%. The source material was peripheral blood. These receptors originate from a man in his thirties or forties with active or convalescent COVID-19.

CDR3 in DNA: TGTGCCAGCAGCCAGACTAGCGGGGGCTGGGGCACAGATACGCAGTATTTT. It specifies CASSQTSGGWGTDTQYF. V gene TRBV3-1 (or the pseudogene TRBV3-2) combines with J gene TRBJ2-3, with TRBD2 matching 12 bases. This CDR3 spans 17 amino acids. Per the germline V gene, CDR1 is LGHDT and CDR2 is YNNKEL (reference sequence). Unmatched junction bases numbered 5, after V lost 3 bases and J lost 1 base.

This clone was counted only a few times. V is TRBV6-5 and J is TRBJ1-2; a possible D gene is TRBD1 (6 bases). Germline V gives CDR1 MNHEY, CDR2 SVGAGI. The CDR3 extends over 13 amino acids. V lost 3 bases and J lost 7, with 12 bases in between. CDR3 nucleotide sequence: TGTGCCAGCAGTTATATAGGGGGTGGTGGCTACACCTTC. It encodes CASSYIGGGGYTF.

The CDR3 sequence is CASRGGGAEGTDTQYF. The CDR3 nucleotides are TGCGCCAGCAGAGGCGGGGGGGCTGAGGGCACAGATACGCAGTATTTT. The rearrangement joins TRBV10-2 to TRBJ2-3; TRBD2 aligns across 9 bases. There are 16 residues in the CDR3. CDR1 is WSHSY, CDR2 SAAADI, per germline. V shed 6 bases, J shed 1 base, and the junction held 8 bases outside the gene matches.

The rearrangement uses TRBV7-2 and TRBJ1-1, with D possibly matching TRBD1 (6 bases). This CDR3 comprises 14 residues. Trimming took 6 bases from V and 3 from J, leaving 14 bases between them. The germline CDR1 and CDR2 sequences are SGHTA and FQGNSA. The CDR3 sequence is CASSTGLGDTEAFF. The CDR3, as DNA: TGTGCCAGCAGTACAGGGCTAGGAGACACTGAAGCTTTCTTT.

This clone was detected once. The V call is TRBV12-3 or TRBV12-4, the J call TRBJ1-2; tentative D call: TRBD1 (5 bases). This CDR3 is built from 13 residues. Trimming pared 3 bases from V and 5 bases from J, leaving 10 bases between. Written as DNA, the CDR3 is TGTGCCAGCAGTTTCTCGCGGGGGTATGGCTACACCTTC. This gives the protein CASSFSRGYGYTF.

The CDR3: CASSYRGESYEQYF. The CDR3 DNA is TGTGCCAGCAGTTATCGGGGAGAATCCTACGAGCAGTACTTC. The V call is TRBV27, the J call TRBJ2-7; maybe TRBD2 (5 bases). Germline lookup yields CDR1 MNHEY and CDR2 SMNVEV (reference sequence). CDR3 length: 14 residues. V lost 4 bases to trimming and J lost 1 base, with 11 bases between them.

In its sample, this clone was seen once. The chain employs TRBV7-8 and TRBJ2-2, with 16 bases matching TRBD2. CDR1 and CDR2 from the germline V gene are SGHVS and FQNEAQ. J lost 0 bases, V lost 5 bases, and 12 bases had no gene match. This CDR3 contains 21 residues. CDR3 in DNA: TGTGCCAGCAGCCCCTGGGGACTAGCGGGGGGGCCGAGGGCGAACACCGGGGAGCTGTTTTTT. Translated: CASSPWGLAGGPRANTGELFF.

The chain has TRBV18 and TRBJ2-4, with D possibly TRBD1 on 6 matching bases. Looked up from germline, CDR1 is KGHSH and CDR2 is LQKENI. This CDR3 comprises 17 residues. The V gene lost 1 base and the J gene lost 2 bases, with 15 bases spanning the gap. CDR3 residues: CASSPRIQGTTKNIQYF. DNA for the CDR3: TGTGCCAGCTCACCACGAATACAGGGAACAACCAAAAACATTCAGTACTTC.

The chain recombines TRBV19 with TRBJ1-6, with unresolved D. The V end lost 8 bases, the J end lost 3 bases, and 8 bases lay between the germline ends. Germline-derived CDR1 and CDR2 are LNHDA and SQIVND (reference sequence). The CDR3 covers 13 residues. The CDR3 is CASQQDYNSPLHF. DNA for the CDR3: TGTGCCAGTCAGCAGGACTATAATTCACCCCTCCACTTT.

This clone has a handful of counts. CDR3 in DNA: TGCGCCAGCAGCGAAGGGGACAGCACCAATCAGCCCCAGCATTTT. Translating it yields CASSEGDSTNQPQHF. V is TRBV4-1 and J is TRBJ1-5, with 7 bases matching TRBD1. Germline-derived CDR1 and CDR2 are MGHRA and YSYEKL. The CDR3 covers 15 residues. With V trimmed by 5 bases and J by 3 bases, 7 bases remained unmatched.

The CDR3 coding sequence is TGCGCCAGCAGCATACAGACTCCGGGGGGGAATTCACCCCTCCACTTT. It specifies CASSIQTPGGNSPLHF. This chain links TRBV5-1 with TRBJ1-6, with D tentatively TRBD1 (5 bases). Trimming took 4 bases from V and 7 from J, leaving 18 bases between them. Looked up from germline, CDR1 is SGHRS and CDR2 is YFSETQ. This CDR3 has 16 residues.

V gene TRBV3-1 (or the pseudogene TRBV3-2) combines with J gene TRBJ1-1; D call uncertain. Germline-derived CDR1 and CDR2 are LGHDT and YNNKEL (reference sequence). V was clipped by 4 bases and J by 6 bases, with 12 bases between them. The CDR3 loop spans 13 amino acids. The DNA of the CDR3 is TGTGCCAGCAGCCGTCGGGAGTGGTCTGAAGCTTTCTTT. Translating gives CASSRREWSEAFF.

The rearrangement links TRBV6-2 or TRBV6-3 to TRBJ1-5; weak D call: TRBD1 (6 bases). Trimming pared 6 bases from V and 3 bases from J, leaving 24 bases between. Germline assignment: CDR1 MNHEY and CDR2 SVGEGT. The CDR3 is made up of 18 amino acids. The CDR3 nucleotides read TGTGCCAGCAGACCTATCGCAGGGGTCCCTCTTGTCAATCAGCCCCAGCATTTT. This codes for CASRPIAGVPLVNQPQHF.

The chain links TRBV4-1 to TRBJ1-4; 8 positions agree with TRBD1. Per the germline V gene, CDR1 is MGHRA and CDR2 is YSYEKL. The length of the CDR3 is 19 residues. With V trimmed by 1 base and J by 0 bases, 10 bases remained unmatched. CDR3 DNA sequence: TGCGCCAGCAGCCAAGCCTACCGGACAGGGATTGCAACTAATGAAAAACTGTTTTTT. This translates into CASSQAYRTGIATNEKLFF.

The genes are TRBV5-5 and TRBJ2-7; 8 bases agree with TRBD2. CDR1 is SGHKS, CDR2 YYEKEE, per germline (reference sequence). The V and J ends lost 4 bases and 6 bases, in that order; junction bases with no gene match: 15. The CDR3 has 16 amino acids. The CDR3 DNA follows: TGTGCCAGCAGCCACGAGGGTAGCGGGGACACCACCGAGCAGTACTTC. Translated, it gives CASSHEGSGDTTEQYF.

J is TRBJ1-1 and V is TRBV5-4; tentative D call: TRBD1 (5 bases). Per the germline V gene, CDR1 is SGHNT and CDR2 is YYREEE (reference sequence). The length of the CDR3 is 15 residues. Trimming removed 5 bases from V and 4 bases from J, with 18 bases in between. DNA of the CDR3: TGTGCCAGCAGTTCGAATTTCGGGGGAGGCACTGAAGCTTTCTTT. It yields the protein CASSSNFGGGTEAFF.

This chain uses TRBV11-2 with TRBJ2-1; 14 positions agree with TRBD2. The CDR3 extends over 18 amino acids. V shed 3 bases and J 8 bases; nucleotides not matched to a gene: 12. Germline assignment: CDR1 SGHAT and CDR2 FQNNGV. DNA of the CDR3: TGTGCCAGCAGCTTTAGACTAGCGGGGGGGAGGTCCCCCGATGAGCAGTTCTTC. It is translated as CASSFRLAGGRSPDEQFF. Drawing the rest from reference TRBV11-2 and TRBJ2-1, the complete variable domain is EAGVAQSPRYKIIEKRQSVAFWCNPISGHATLYWYQQILGQGPKLLIQFQNNGVVDDSQLPKDRFSAERLKGVDSTLKIQPAKLEDSAVYLCASSFRLAGGRSPDEQFFGPGTRLTVL.

The chain couples TRBV6-5 to TRBJ2-7, with D uncertain. The CDR3 length is 14 residues. CDR1 is MNHEY and CDR2 is SVGAGI in the germline V gene. Trimming stripped 6 bases from V and 0 bases from J, with 12 bases between. CDR3 coding DNA: TGTGCCAGCAGCTTGGCTTGGGCCTCCTACGAGCAGTACTTC. It translates to CASSLAWASYEQYF.

V gene TRBV5-1 combines with J gene TRBJ2-7, with D possibly TRBD2 on 5 matching bases. The ends were cut back, 1 base at V and 5 bases at J, with 22 bases in the middle. CDR1 is SGHRS, CDR2 YFSETQ, per germline. The CDR3 runs 17 residues. The CDR3 region is CASSLSAIGGGHHEQYF. The CDR3 coding sequence is TGCGCCAGCAGCTTGTCTGCTATCGGTGGCGGGCATCACGAGCAGTACTTC.

This chain uses TRBV3-1 (or the pseudogene TRBV3-2) with TRBJ1-1; D is undetermined. The length of the CDR3 is 11 residues. The ends were cut back, 5 bases at V and 6 bases at J, with 7 bases in the middle. Germline CDR1 and CDR2: LGHDT and YNNKEL (reference sequence). CDR3 DNA sequence: TGTGCCAGCAGCTCCCGCGCTGAAGCTTTCTTT. Translation: CASSSRAEAFF.

The J gene is TRBJ2-3, the V gene TRBV28; 7 nucleotides match TRBD1. CDR3 length equals 15 residues. CDR1 and CDR2 (germline): MDHEN, SYDVKM. J gave up 2 bases and V 5 bases, and 7 bases lay outside the gene matches. The CDR3 is CASSPTGAPTDTQYF. The DNA of the CDR3 is TGTGCCAGCAGTCCAACAGGGGCACCCACAGATACGCAGTATTTT.

The V call is TRBV20-1, the J call TRBJ1-6; D is unresolved. The germline V gene has CDR1 DFQATT and CDR2 SNEGSKA (reference sequence). The CDR3 spans 18 residues. Trimming left V 3 bases short and J 7 bases short, with 25 bases between. Written as DNA, the CDR3 is TGCAGTGCTAGTCCCAATTTTGGCCGCGGCGGTGGCAATTCACCCCTCCACTTT. Translation gives CSASPNFGRGGGNSPLHF.

This chain uses TRBV6-5 with TRBJ1-4; D uncertain. This CDR3 comprises 14 residues. Trimming took 2 bases from V and 11 from J, leaving 15 bases between them. The germline V gene has CDR1 MNHEY and CDR2 SVGAGI. This chain's CDR3 is CASSYDESPTKLFF. CDR3 coding DNA: TGTGCCAGCAGTTACGATGAGAGTCCCACCAAACTGTTTTTT.

The genes are TRBV5-4 and TRBJ1-6, with TRBD1 matching 7 bases. Losses at the gene ends were 4 bases for V and 11 bases for J; bases not matched to a gene: 12. CDR1 and CDR2 (germline): SGHNT, YYREEE (reference sequence). This CDR3 has 15 amino acids. Here the CDR3 DNA reads TGTGCCAGCAGCCGGACAGGCGGTGGAGTGCCACCCCTCCACTTT. This encodes CASSRTGGGVPPLHF. Using reference TRBV5-4 and TRBJ1-6 for the parts outside the CDR3, the full variable domain is ETGVTQSPTHLIKTRGQQVTLRCSSQSGHNTVSWYQQALGQGPQFIFQYYREEENGRGNFPPRFSGLQFPNYSSELNVNALELDDSALYLCASSRTGGGVPPLHFGNGTRLTVT.

This chain joins TRBV9 and TRBJ2-3, with 7 bases lining up with TRBD2. Germline V gene sequence: CDR1 SGDLS, CDR2 YYNGEE. The CDR3 sequence is 15 residues long. V trimming: 0 bases; J trimming: 6 bases; junction bases outside the gene matches: 7. CDR3 DNA sequence: TGTGCCAGCAGCGTAGCGCCAGCGGGGAGGGATACGCAGTATTTT. Translation gives CASSVAPAGRDTQYF. Complete variable domain (other parts from reference TRBV9 and TRBJ2-3): DSGVTQTPKHLITATGQRVTLRCSPRSGDLSVYWYQQSLDQGLQFLIQYYNGEERAKGNILERFSAQQFPDLHSELNLSSLELGDSALYFCASSVAPAGRDTQYFGPGTRLTVL.

The chain's CDR3 is CASSGSTGAETQYF. CDR3 DNA sequence: TGTGCCAGCAGTGGGTCGACAGGGGCGGAGACCCAGTACTTC. The chain links TRBV2 to TRBJ2-5, with TRBD1 matching 8 bases. CDR1 and CDR2 (germline): SNHLY, FYNNEI. This CDR3 comprises 14 residues. After removal of 4 bases from V and 5 bases from J, the junction contained 6 bases not matched to a gene.

This clone was detected once. The gene calls are TRBV9 and TRBJ1-4; D is unresolved. CDR1 SGDLS and CDR2 YYNGEE come from the germline V gene. CDR3 size: 15 residues. The ends were cut back, 0 bases at V and 8 bases at J, with 14 bases in the middle. The CDR3 loop reads CASSVGMAGTEKLFF. In nucleotides, the CDR3 is TGTGCCAGCAGCGTAGGGATGGCAGGCACCGAAAAACTGTTTTTT.